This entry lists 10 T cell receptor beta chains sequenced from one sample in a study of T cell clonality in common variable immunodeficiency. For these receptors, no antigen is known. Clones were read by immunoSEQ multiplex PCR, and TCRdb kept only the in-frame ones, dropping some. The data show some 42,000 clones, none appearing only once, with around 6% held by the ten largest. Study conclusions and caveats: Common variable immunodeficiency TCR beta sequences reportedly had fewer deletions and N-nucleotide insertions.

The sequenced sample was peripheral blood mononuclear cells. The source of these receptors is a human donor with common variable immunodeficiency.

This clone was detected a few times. The CDR3 loop reads CASRGQTNNSPLHF. The sequenced part of the CDR3 DNA is TGTGCCAGTAGAGGACAGACTAATAATTCACCC. The chain joins TRBV19 to TRBJ1-6; tentative D call: TRBD1 (6 bases). The sequenced fragment ends 3 residues before the CDR3 boundary, so the rest is inferred from the germline J gene. Germline lookup yields CDR1 LNHDA and CDR2 SQIVND (reference sequence). The CDR3 loop spans 14 amino acids. Trimming pared 6 bases from V and 5 bases from J, leaving 11 bases between.

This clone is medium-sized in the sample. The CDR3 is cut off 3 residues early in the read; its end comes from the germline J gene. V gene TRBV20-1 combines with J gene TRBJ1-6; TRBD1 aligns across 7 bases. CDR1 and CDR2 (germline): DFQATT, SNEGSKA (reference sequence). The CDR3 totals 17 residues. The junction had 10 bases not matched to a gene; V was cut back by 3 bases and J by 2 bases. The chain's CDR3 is CSASGGDTGAYNSPLHF. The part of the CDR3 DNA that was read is TGCAGTGCTAGCGGTGGGGACACAGGGGCCTATAATTCACCC.

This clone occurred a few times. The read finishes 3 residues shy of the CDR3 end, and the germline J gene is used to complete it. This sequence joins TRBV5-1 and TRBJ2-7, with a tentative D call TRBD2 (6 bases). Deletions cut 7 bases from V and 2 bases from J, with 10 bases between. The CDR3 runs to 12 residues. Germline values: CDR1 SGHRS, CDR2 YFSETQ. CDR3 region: CASRGSTYEQYF. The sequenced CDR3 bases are TGCGCCAGCCGGGGGAGCACCTACGAG.

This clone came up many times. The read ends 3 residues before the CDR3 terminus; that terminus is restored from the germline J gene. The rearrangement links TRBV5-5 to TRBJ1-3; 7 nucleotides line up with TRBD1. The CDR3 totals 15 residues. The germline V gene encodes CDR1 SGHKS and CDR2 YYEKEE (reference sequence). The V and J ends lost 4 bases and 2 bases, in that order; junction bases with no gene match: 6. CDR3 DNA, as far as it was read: TGTGCCAGCAGCCTTCAGACAGGGACTGGAAACACC. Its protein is CASSLQTGTGNT. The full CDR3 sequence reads CASSLQTGTGNTIYF.

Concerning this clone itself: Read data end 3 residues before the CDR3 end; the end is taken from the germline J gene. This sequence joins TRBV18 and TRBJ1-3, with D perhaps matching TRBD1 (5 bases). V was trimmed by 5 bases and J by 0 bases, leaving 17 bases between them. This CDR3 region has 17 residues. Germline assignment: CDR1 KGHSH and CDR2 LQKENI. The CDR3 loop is CASSRATAQFSGNTIYF. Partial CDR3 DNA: TGTGCCAGCTCAAGGGCGACAGCTCAATTCTCTGGAAACACC.

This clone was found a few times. The CDR3 spells CASSRPSGTSSHEQYF. Partial CDR3 DNA: TGTGCCAGCAGCCGACCTAGCGGGACTTCCAGCCACGAG. The V and J genes are TRBV7-6 and TRBJ2-7, with 9 bases identical to TRBD2. Sequencing ends 3 residues short of the CDR3 end; the germline J gene provides the rest. In germline, CDR1 is SGHVS, CDR2 FNYEAQ. The CDR3 consists of 16 residues. With 5 bases clipped from V and 5 bases from J, the junction kept 13 bases outside the gene matches.

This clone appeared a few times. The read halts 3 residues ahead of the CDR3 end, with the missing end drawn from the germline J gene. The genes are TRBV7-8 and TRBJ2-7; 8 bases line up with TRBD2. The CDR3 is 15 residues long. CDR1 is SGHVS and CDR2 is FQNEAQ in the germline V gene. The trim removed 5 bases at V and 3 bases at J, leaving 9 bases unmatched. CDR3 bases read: TGTGCCAGCAGCCCTGGGCTAGCGGGTGACTACGAG. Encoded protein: CASSPGLAGDYE. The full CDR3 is CASSPGLAGDYEQYF.

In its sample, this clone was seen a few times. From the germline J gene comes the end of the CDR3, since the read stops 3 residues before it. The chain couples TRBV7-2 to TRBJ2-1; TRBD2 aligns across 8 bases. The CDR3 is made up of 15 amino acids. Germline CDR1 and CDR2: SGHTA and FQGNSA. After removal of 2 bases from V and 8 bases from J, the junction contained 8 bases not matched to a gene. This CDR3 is CASSLHGGAKDEQFF. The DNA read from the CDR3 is TGTGCCAGCAGCTTACACGGGGGGGCTAAGGATGAG.

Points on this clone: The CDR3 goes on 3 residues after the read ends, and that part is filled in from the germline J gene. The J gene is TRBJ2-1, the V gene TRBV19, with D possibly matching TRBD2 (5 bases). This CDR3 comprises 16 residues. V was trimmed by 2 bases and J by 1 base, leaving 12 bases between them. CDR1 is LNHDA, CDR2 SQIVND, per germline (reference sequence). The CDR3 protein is CASSITAGRSYNEQFF. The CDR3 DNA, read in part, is TGTGCCAGTAGTATAACGGCGGGTAGATCCTACAATGAG.

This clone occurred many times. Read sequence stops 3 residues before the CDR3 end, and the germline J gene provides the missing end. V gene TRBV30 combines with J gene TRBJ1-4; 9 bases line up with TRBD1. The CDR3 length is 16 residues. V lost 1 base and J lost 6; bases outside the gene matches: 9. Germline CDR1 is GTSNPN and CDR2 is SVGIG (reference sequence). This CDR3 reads CAWSALLRTGDEKLFF. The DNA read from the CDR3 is TGTGCCTGGAGTGCGCTTCTACGGACAGGGGATGAAAAA.